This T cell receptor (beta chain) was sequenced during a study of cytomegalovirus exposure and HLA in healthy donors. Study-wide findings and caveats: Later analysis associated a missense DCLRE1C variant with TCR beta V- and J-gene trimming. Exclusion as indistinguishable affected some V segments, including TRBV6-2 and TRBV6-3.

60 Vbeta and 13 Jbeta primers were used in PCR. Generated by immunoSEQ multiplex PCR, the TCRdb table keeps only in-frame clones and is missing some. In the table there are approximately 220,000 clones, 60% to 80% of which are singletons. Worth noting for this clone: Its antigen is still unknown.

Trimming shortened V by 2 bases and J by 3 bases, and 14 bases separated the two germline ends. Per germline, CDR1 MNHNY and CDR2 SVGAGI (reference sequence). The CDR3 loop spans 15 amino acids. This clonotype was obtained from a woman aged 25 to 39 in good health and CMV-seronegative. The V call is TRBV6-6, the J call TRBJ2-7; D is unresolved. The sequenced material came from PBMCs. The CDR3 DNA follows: TGTGCCAGCAGTTACGACACCGCCCGCCTCTACGAGCAGTACTTC. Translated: CASSYDTARLYEQYF.